What follows are 27 T cell receptor beta chains derived from one specimen sequenced in a study of blood T cell repertoires in COVID-19. This table comes from immunoSEQ multiplex PCR, and its TCRdb copy is limited to in-frame clones, with some not included. The top ten clones hold 20% of a sample with 55,000 to 95,000 clones, roughly 79% of them seen once. Sequencing input: peripheral blood. The receptors were sampled from a woman aged 65 to 85 with acute or convalescent COVID-19.

V usage is TRBV15 and J usage is TRBJ1-1; a possible D gene is TRBD1 (6 bases). From germline, CDR1 is LNHNV and CDR2 YYDKDF (reference sequence). The CDR3 spans 15 residues. V gave up 0 bases and J gave up 1 base, with 9 bases separating them. The chain's CDR3 is CATSRDGRGNTEAFF. CDR3 nucleotides: TGTGCCACCAGCAGAGATGGCAGGGGGAACACTGAAGCTTTCTTT. The entire variable domain, with the rest obtained from reference TRBV15 and TRBJ1-1, is as follows: DAMVIQNPRYQVTQFGKPVTLSCSQTLNHNVMYWYQQKSSQAPKLLFHYYDKDFNNEADTPDNFQSRRPNTSFCFLDIRSPGLGDTAMYLCATSRDGRGNTEAFFGQGTRLTVV.

The J gene is TRBJ2-1, the V gene TRBV7-9; TRBD2 might be the D (5 bases). Trimming shortened V by 0 bases and J by 8 bases, and 14 bases separated the two germline ends. The CDR3 extends over 15 amino acids. Germline assignment: CDR1 SEHNR and CDR2 FQNEAQ (reference sequence). The CDR3 loop is CASSLAERWGDEQFF. In DNA form, the CDR3 reads TGTGCCAGCAGCTTAGCCGAACGTTGGGGAGATGAGCAGTTCTTC. Based on the CDR3 plus reference TRBV7-9 and TRBJ2-1, the full variable domain is DTGVSQNPRHKITKRGQNVTFRCDPISEHNRLYWYRQTLGQGPEFLTYFQNEAQLEKSRLLSDRFSAERPKGSFSTLEIQRTEQGDSAMYLCASSLAERWGDEQFFGPGTRLTVL.

The chain links TRBV6-5 to TRBJ2-1, with D possibly TRBD2 on 5 matching bases. Trimming removed 7 bases from V and 4 bases from J, with 17 bases in between. This CDR3 is built from 15 residues. Germline V gene data show CDR1 as MNHEY and CDR2 as SVGAGI. CDR3 nucleotides: TGTGCCAGCACCGCTAGCTTTACTACTTACAATGAGCAGTTCTTC. Translating it yields CASTASFTTYNEQFF.

The chain couples TRBV29-1 to TRBJ1-4; D possibly corresponds to TRBD1 (6 bases). CDR1 and CDR2 (germline): SQVTM, ANQGSEA. This CDR3 region has 17 residues. Trimming left V 1 base short and J 1 base short, with 16 bases between. In DNA, the CDR3 is TGCAGCGTTGAAGGTTTTAAGGGGGTAGGAACTAATGAAAAACTGTTTTTT. Translated: CSVEGFKGVGTNEKLFF.

The chain uses TRBV18 and TRBJ2-3; TRBD2 matches 16 bases. With 8 bases clipped from V and 4 bases from J, the junction kept 9 bases outside the gene matches. This CDR3 region has 17 residues. Germline CDR1 KGHSH, CDR2 LQKENI. The chain's CDR3 is CASHNLGTSGRADTQYF. CDR3 DNA sequence: TGTGCCAGCCACAACCTCGGGACTAGCGGGAGGGCAGATACGCAGTATTTT. Full variable domain (missing parts from reference TRBV18 and TRBJ2-3): NAGVMQNPRHLVRRRGQEARLRCSPMKGHSHVYWYRQLPEEGLKFMVYLQKENIIDESGMPKERFSAEFPKEGPSILRIQQVVRGDSAAYFCASHNLGTSGRADTQYFGPGTRLTVL.

This chain links TRBV18 with TRBJ1-1; no reliable D call. The CDR3 has 14 amino acids. Trimming stripped 1 base from V and 1 base from J, with 7 bases between. Germline CDR1 is KGHSH and CDR2 is LQKENI. For the CDR3, the DNA is TGTGCCAGCTCACCACGGGCAGAGAACACTGAAGCTTTCTTT. It yields the protein CASSPRAENTEAFF.

Only one count was recorded for this clone. The J gene is TRBJ1-1, the V gene TRBV19; D might be TRBD1 (6 bases). Trimming pared 7 bases from V and 11 bases from J, leaving 14 bases between. The germline CDR1 and CDR2 sequences are LNHDA and SQIVND (reference sequence). CDR3 length: 11 amino acids. As DNA, the CDR3 is TGTGCCAGTACAGACAGGATTGGCGCTTTCTTT. Translation gives CASTDRIGAFF.

For the CDR3, the DNA is TGTGCCAGTAGTGGGACAGCGAACACTGAAGCTTTCTTT. Translating it yields CASSGTANTEAFF. The V gene is TRBV19, the J gene TRBJ1-1; the match to TRBD1 covers 7 bases. This CDR3 spans 13 amino acids. CDR1 and CDR2 from the germline V gene are LNHDA and SQIVND (reference sequence). V lost 5 bases to trimming and J lost 1 base; unmatched junction nucleotides: 1.

The chain joins TRBV6-5 to TRBJ2-1; 8 bases align to TRBD2. From germline, CDR1 is MNHEY and CDR2 SVGAGI. The CDR3 sequence is 13 residues long. V shed 7 bases, J shed 3 bases, and the junction held 2 bases outside the gene matches. The CDR3 nucleotides read TGTGCCAGCAAACTAGCGGTCTACAATGAGCAGTTCTTC. Protein: CASKLAVYNEQFF.

J is TRBJ1-4 and V is TRBV5-8, with TRBD1 identical over 7 bases. The germline V gene encodes CDR1 SGHTS and CDR2 YDEGEE. With V trimmed by 4 bases and J by 3 bases, 12 bases remained unmatched. The CDR3 is 17 amino acids. CDR3: CASSGGQAEIPNEKLFF. The CDR3 coding sequence is TGTGCCAGCAGCGGTGGACAGGCCGAGATACCTAATGAAAAACTGTTTTTT.

The V and J genes are TRBV30 and TRBJ1-3; possible D gene TRBD1, 6 bases. The CDR3 loop spans 15 amino acids. V shed 2 bases and J shed 3 bases, with 14 bases lying between them. Germline V gene lookup returns CDR1 GTSNPN and CDR2 SVGIG (reference sequence). The CDR3 coding sequence is TGTGCCTGGAGTCAAGGCAGGGGCGGTGGAAACACCATATATTTT. Its protein is CAWSQGRGGGNTIYF.

In nucleotides, the CDR3 is TGTGCCAGTAGCCGACCCCTGGGACTAGCGGGAGGAAGGGATACGCAGTATTTT. It codes for CASSRPLGLAGGRDTQYF. The chain is built from TRBV19 and TRBJ2-3; 15 bases are shared with TRBD2. The CDR3 covers 18 residues. Germline CDR1 is LNHDA and CDR2 is SQIVND (reference sequence). V gave up 6 bases and J gave up 6 bases; unmatched junction bases: 13.

There are a few counts of this clone. The J gene is TRBJ2-7, the V gene TRBV6-6, with TRBD1 identical over 7 bases. The CDR3 sequence is 19 residues long. Germline values: CDR1 MNHNY, CDR2 SVGAGI (reference sequence). The J segment lost 6 bases and the V segment lost 5 bases, leaving 25 bases of the junction unmatched. The CDR3 bases are TGTGCCAGCAGTCCCCGGGACAGCTACATTCCGGGACCCCGCAGCGAGCAGTACTTC. Translation gives CASSPRDSYIPGPRSEQYF.

The gene calls are TRBV11-2 and TRBJ2-2; 8 nucleotides match TRBD1. CDR1 is SGHAT and CDR2 is FQNNGV in the germline V gene. The CDR3 totals 15 residues. V gave up 4 bases and J gave up 4 bases; unmatched junction bases: 5. CDR3 in DNA: TGTGCCAGCAGCTCCAGGGGGCGCGTCACCGGGGAGCTGTTTTTT. Translation: CASSSRGRVTGELFF. The variable domain in full, with the rest retrieved from reference TRBV11-2 and TRBJ2-2, is EAGVAQSPRYKIIEKRQSVAFWCNPISGHATLYWYQQILGQGPKLLIQFQNNGVVDDSQLPKDRFSAERLKGVDSTLKIQPAKLEDSAVYLCASSSRGRVTGELFFGEGSRLTVL.

The V and J genes are TRBV6-4 and TRBJ1-1; D possibly corresponds to TRBD1 (5 bases). Trimming removed 7 bases from V and 1 base from J, with 10 bases in between. Germline CDR1 and CDR2: MRHNA and SNTAGT. CDR3 length: 13 residues. DNA for the CDR3: TGTGCCAGCAAAAAGACAGAGAACACTGAAGCTTTCTTT. It specifies CASKKTENTEAFF.

The gene calls are TRBV30 and TRBJ2-7; D might be TRBD2 (6 bases). The CDR3 totals 14 residues. Trimming took 4 bases from V and 1 from J, leaving 14 bases between them. Germline V lookup: CDR1 GTSNPN, CDR2 SVGIG (reference sequence). The CDR3 nucleotides are TGTGCCTGGACCGTGGGGGGAGTGTCCTACGAGCAGTACTTC. Its translation is CAWTVGGVSYEQYF.

This clone was detected once. This chain uses TRBV5-1 with TRBJ2-3; D gene uncertain. The length of the CDR3 is 13 residues. CDR1 and CDR2 (germline): SGHRS, YFSETQ. Trimming removed 4 bases at V and 2 bases at J, with 8 bases between. CDR3 coding DNA: TGCGCCAGCAGCGGGCCTCTCACAGATACGCAGTATTTT. Its protein is CASSGPLTDTQYF.

The chain's CDR3 is CASREEWYGYTF. CDR3 nucleotide sequence: TGTGCCAGCAGGGAGGAGTGGTATGGCTACACCTTC. This chain uses TRBV19 with TRBJ1-2; maybe TRBD1 (5 bases). CDR1 and CDR2 from the germline V gene are LNHDA and SQIVND (reference sequence). The CDR3 has 12 amino acids. V lost 9 bases and J 5 bases, leaving 13 bases between the germline ends.

The genes are TRBV5-8 and TRBJ2-5; maybe TRBD1 (5 bases). Germline V gene lookup returns CDR1 SGHTS and CDR2 YDEGEE. Between the trimmed V and J ends, which lost 3 bases and 5 bases, there was a span of 8 bases. This CDR3 spans 12 amino acids. The CDR3 nucleotides read TGTGCCAGCAGCTGGGGCGTTGAGACCCAGTACTTC. Translation: CASSWGVETQYF.

This clone has a single count. The V call is TRBV27, the J call TRBJ1-2, with 9 bases aligning to TRBD1. This CDR3 region has 16 residues. Germline loops: CDR1 MNHEY, CDR2 SMNVEV (reference sequence). V lost 4 bases to trimming and J lost 2 bases; unmatched junction nucleotides: 8. The CDR3 nucleotides are TGTGCCAGCAGTTCGACAGGGGGACGGGCGAACTATGGCTACACCTTC. Translation: CASSSTGGRANYGYTF.

The rearrangement uses TRBV7-2 and TRBJ1-1; D is undetermined. The CDR3 has 13 amino acids. From germline, CDR1 is SGHTA and CDR2 FQGNSA. V lost 6 bases and J 4 bases, leaving 12 bases between the germline ends. The CDR3 DNA sequence: TGTGCCAGCAGTTACCTGCCGCGCACTGAAGCTTTCTTT. Amino acids: CASSYLPRTEAFF.

V usage is TRBV28 and J usage is TRBJ1-5; D unclear. From germline, CDR1 is MDHEN and CDR2 SYDVKM. The CDR3 totals 17 residues. V lost 7 bases and J 5 bases, leaving 24 bases between the germline ends. The CDR3 sequence is CASTLFRMMNFDQPQHF. CDR3 nucleotides: TGTGCCAGCACCCTTTTCCGTATGATGAACTTCGATCAGCCCCAGCATTTT.

The chain uses TRBV9 and TRBJ2-5; 7 bases fit TRBD2. From germline, CDR1 is SGDLS and CDR2 YYNGEE. This CDR3 region has 15 residues. The trim removed 1 base at V and 5 bases at J, leaving 8 bases unmatched. The CDR3 DNA follows: TGTGCCAGCAGCGTACGAGGGAGGGCCCAGGAGACCCAGTACTTC. This codes for CASSVRGRAQETQYF.

This rearrangement joins TRBV7-9 to TRBJ2-5, with 8 nucleotides matching TRBD2. Germline values: CDR1 SEHNR, CDR2 FQNEAQ (reference sequence). V lost 3 bases to trimming and J lost 2 bases; unmatched junction nucleotides: 2. The CDR3 extends over 14 amino acids. CDR3 protein: CASSFSGTQETQYF. The CDR3 coding sequence is TGTGCCAGCAGCTTTAGCGGGACACAAGAGACCCAGTACTTC. The entire variable domain, with the rest obtained from reference TRBV7-9 and TRBJ2-5, is as follows: DTGVSQNPRHKITKRGQNVTFRCDPISEHNRLYWYRQTLGQGPEFLTYFQNEAQLEKSRLLSDRFSAERPKGSFSTLEIQRTEQGDSAMYLCASSFSGTQETQYFGPGTRLLVL.

The chain uses TRBV28 and TRBJ2-7; D may be TRBD1 (7 bases). This CDR3 contains 15 residues. The V and J ends lost 2 bases and 0 bases respectively, with 11 bases between them. CDR1 and CDR2 from the germline V gene are MDHEN and SYDVKM. This chain's CDR3 is CASSLAGQSSYEQYF. The DNA of the CDR3 is TGTGCCAGCAGTTTAGCGGGACAGTCCTCCTACGAGCAGTACTTC.

This clone was counted once. The gene calls are TRBV27 and TRBJ1-5; possibly TRBD1 for D (6 bases). CDR3 length: 14 amino acids. Germline assignment: CDR1 MNHEY and CDR2 SMNVEV (reference sequence). The V gene lost 2 bases and the J gene lost 4 bases, with 9 bases spanning the gap. This chain's CDR3 is CASSLVRGNQPQHF. CDR3 sequence (DNA): TGTGCCAGCAGTTTAGTGAGGGGGAATCAGCCCCAGCATTTT.

The gene calls are TRBV6-2 or TRBV6-3 and TRBJ2-7, with D maybe TRBD2 (5 bases). V lost 3 bases to trimming and J lost 2 bases, with 14 bases between them. In germline, CDR1 is MNHEY, CDR2 SVGEGT. The CDR3 spans 15 residues. CDR3: CASSYRWEPPYEQYF. CDR3 DNA sequence: TGTGCCAGCAGTTATAGGTGGGAGCCCCCCTACGAGCAGTACTTC.